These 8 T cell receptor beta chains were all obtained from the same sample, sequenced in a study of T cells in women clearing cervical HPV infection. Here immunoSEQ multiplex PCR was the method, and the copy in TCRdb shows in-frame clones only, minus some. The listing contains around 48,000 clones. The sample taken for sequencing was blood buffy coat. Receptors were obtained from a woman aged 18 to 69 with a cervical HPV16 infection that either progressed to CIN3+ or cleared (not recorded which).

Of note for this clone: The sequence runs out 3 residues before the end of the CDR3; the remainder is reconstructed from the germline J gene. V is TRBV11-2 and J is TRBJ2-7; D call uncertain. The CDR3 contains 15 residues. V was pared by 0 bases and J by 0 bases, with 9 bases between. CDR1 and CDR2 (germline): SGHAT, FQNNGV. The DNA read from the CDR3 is TGTGCCAGCAGCTTAGATCGTATCTCCTCCTACGAG. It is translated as CASSLDRISSYE. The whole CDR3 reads CASSLDRISSYEQYF.

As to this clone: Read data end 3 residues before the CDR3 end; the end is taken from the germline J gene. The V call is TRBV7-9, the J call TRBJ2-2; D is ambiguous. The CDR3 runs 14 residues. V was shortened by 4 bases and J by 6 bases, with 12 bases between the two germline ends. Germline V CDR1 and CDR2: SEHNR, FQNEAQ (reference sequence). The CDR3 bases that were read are TGTGCCAGCAGCTCCCCCATAAGGGCCGGGGAG. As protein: CASSSPIRAGE. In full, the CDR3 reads CASSSPIRAGELFF. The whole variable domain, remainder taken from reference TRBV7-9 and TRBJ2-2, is DTGVSQNPRHKITKRGQNVTFRCDPISEHNRLYWYRQTLGQGPEFLTYFQNEAQLEKSRLLSDRFSAERPKGSFSTLEIQRTEQGDSAMYLCASSSPIRAGELFFGEGSRLTVL.

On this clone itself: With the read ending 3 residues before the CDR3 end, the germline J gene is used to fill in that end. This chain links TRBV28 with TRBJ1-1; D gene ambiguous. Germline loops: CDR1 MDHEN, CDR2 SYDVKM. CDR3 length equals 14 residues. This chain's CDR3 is CASIGGSETMKAFF. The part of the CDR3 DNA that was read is TGTGCCAGCATAGGTGGCAGCGAGACTATGAAG.

The CDR3 DNA, read in part, is TGCAGTGCTAGCCCCCCCGGGACAGGGGGCATAGATACG. Translating it yields CSASPPGTGGIDT. The complete CDR3 reads CSASPPGTGGIDTQYF. This chain connects TRBV20-1 to TRBJ2-3; 12 bases fit TRBD1. Sequencing ends 3 residues short of the CDR3 end; the germline J gene provides the rest. Trimming took 3 bases from V and 5 from J; bases not matched to a gene: 9. From germline, CDR1 is DFQATT and CDR2 SNEGSKA (reference sequence). The length of the CDR3 is 16 residues.

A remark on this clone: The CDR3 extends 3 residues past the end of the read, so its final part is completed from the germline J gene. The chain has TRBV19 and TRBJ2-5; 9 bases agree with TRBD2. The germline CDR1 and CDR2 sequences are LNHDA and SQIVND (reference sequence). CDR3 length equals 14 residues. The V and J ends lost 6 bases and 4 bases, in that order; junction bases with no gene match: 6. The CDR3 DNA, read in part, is TGTGCCAGTAGGGCGGCGGGAGGGGGAGAGACC. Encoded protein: CASRAAGGGET. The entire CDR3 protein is CASRAAGGGETQYF. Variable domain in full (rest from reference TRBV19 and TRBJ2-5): DGGITQSPKYLFRKEGQNVTLSCEQNLNHDAMYWYRQDPGQGLRLIYYSQIVNDFQKGDIAEGYSVSREKKESFPLTVTSAQKNPTAFYLCASRAAGGGETQYFGPGTRLLVL.

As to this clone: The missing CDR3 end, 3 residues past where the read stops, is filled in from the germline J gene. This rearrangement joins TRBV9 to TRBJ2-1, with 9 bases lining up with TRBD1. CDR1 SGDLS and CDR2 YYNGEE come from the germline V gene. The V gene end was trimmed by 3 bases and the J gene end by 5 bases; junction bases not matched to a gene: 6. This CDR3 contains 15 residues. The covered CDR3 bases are TGTGCCAGCAGCGCACAGGGGGCCTATAACAATGAG. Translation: CASSAQGAYNNE. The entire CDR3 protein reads CASSAQGAYNNEQFF.

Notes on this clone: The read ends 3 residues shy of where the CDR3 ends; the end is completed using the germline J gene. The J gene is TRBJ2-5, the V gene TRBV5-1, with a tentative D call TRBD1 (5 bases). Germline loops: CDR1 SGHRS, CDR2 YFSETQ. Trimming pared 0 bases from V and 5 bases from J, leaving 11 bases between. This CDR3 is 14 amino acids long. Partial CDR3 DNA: TGCGCCAGCAGCTTGGGACAGCCCGGGGAGACC. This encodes CASSLGQPGET. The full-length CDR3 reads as CASSLGQPGETQYF.

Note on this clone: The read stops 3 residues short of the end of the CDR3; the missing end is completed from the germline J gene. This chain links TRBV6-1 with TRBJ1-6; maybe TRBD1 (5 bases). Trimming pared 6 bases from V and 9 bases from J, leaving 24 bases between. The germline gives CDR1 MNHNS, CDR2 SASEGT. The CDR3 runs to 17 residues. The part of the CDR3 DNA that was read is TGTGCCAGCAGCGAACCCCTAGGGCAGGGCAGGAGTTCACCC. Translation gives CASSEPLGQGRSSP. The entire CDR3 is CASSEPLGQGRSSPLHF.